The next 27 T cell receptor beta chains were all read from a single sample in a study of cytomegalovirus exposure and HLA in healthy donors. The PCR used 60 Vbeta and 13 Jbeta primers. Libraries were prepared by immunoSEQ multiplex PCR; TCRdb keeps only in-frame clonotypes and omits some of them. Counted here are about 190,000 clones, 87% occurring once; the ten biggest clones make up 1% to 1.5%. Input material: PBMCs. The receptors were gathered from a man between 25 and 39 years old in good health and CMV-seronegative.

The CDR3 spells CASSKSTAGNQPQHF. CDR3 bases: TGTGCCAGCTCTAAATCGACGGCAGGGAATCAGCCCCAGCATTTT. The rearrangement uses TRBV18 and TRBJ1-5; a possible D gene is TRBD1 (5 bases). The CDR3 has 15 residues. V was pared by 6 bases and J by 4 bases, with 16 bases between. In germline, CDR1 is KGHSH, CDR2 LQKENI.

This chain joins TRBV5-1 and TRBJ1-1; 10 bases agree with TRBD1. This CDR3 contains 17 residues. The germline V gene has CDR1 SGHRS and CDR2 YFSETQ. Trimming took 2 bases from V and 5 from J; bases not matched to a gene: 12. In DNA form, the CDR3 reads TGCGCCAGCAGCTTAAAAGTAGGGACAGGGGTGACAACTGAAGCTTTCTTT. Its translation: CASSLKVGTGVTTEAFF. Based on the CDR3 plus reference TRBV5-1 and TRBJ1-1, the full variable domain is KAGVTQTPRYLIKTRGQQVTLSCSPISGHRSVSWYQQTPGQGLQFLFEYFSETQRNKGNFPGRFSGRQFSNSRSEMNVSTLELGDSALYLCASSLKVGTGVTTEAFFGQGTRLTVV.

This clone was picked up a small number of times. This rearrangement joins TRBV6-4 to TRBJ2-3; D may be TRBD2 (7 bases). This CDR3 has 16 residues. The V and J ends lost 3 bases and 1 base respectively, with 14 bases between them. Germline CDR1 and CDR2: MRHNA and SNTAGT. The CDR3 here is CASSEQGSGGTDTQYF. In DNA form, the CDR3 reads TGTGCCAGCAGTGAGCAGGGGAGCGGGGGCACAGATACGCAGTATTTT.

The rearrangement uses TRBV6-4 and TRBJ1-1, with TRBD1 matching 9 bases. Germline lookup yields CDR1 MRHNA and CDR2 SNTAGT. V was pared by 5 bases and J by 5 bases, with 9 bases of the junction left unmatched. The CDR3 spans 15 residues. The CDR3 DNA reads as TGTGCCAGCAGTCGGACAGGGGCCGGGGGGACTGAAGCTTTCTTT. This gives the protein CASSRTGAGGTEAFF.

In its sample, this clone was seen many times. The CDR3 here is CATSSPDTQGLTGELFF. Here the CDR3 DNA reads TGTGCCACCAGCAGCCCCGATACCCAGGGGTTAACCGGGGAGCTGTTTTTT. The chain recombines TRBV15 with TRBJ2-2, with D possibly TRBD1 on 6 matching bases. CDR3 length: 17 amino acids. Germline V gene lookup returns CDR1 LNHNV and CDR2 YYDKDF (reference sequence). V was trimmed by 3 bases and J by 5 bases, leaving 19 bases between them.

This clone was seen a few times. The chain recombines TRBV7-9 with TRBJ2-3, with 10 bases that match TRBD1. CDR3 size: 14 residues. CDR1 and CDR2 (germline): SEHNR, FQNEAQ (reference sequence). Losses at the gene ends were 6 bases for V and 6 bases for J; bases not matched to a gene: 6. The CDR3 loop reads CASRVGQGLDTQYF. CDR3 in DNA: TGTGCCAGCAGGGTGGGACAGGGGTTGGATACGCAGTATTTT.

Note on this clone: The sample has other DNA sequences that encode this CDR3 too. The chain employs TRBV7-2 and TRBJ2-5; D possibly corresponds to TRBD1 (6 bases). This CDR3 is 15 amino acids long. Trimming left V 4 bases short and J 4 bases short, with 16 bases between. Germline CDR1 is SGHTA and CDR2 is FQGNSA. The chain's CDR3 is CASSSNRGRGETQYF. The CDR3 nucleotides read TGTGCCAGCAGCTCGAACCGGGGCAGGGGAGAGACCCAGTACTTC. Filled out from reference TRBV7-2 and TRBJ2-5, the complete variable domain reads GAGVSQSPSNKVTEKGKDVELRCDPISGHTALYWYRQSLGQGLEFLIYFQGNSAPDKSGLPSDRFSAERTGGSVSTLTIQRTQQEDSAVYLCASSSNRGRGETQYFGPGTRLLVL.

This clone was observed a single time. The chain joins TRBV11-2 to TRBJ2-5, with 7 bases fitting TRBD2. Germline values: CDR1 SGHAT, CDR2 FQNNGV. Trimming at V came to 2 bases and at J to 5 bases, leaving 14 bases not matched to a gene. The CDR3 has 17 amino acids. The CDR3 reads CASSLRVGGDGLETQYF. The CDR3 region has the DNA TGTGCCAGCAGCTTAAGGGTGGGGGGGGACGGGCTGGAGACCCAGTACTTC.

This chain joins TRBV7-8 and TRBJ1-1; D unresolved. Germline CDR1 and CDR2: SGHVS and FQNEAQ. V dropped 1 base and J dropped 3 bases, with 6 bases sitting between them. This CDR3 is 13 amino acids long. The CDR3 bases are TGTGCCAGCAGCTTAGTGCGGGACACTGAAGCTTTCTTT. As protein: CASSLVRDTEAFF.

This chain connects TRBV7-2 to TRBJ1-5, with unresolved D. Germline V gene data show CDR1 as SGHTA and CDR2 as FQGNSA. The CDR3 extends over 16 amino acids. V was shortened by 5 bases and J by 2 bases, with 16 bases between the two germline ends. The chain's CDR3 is CASSPGGFVGNQPQHF. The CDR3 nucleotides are TGTGCCAGCAGCCCTGGAGGATTTGTAGGCAATCAGCCCCAGCATTTT.

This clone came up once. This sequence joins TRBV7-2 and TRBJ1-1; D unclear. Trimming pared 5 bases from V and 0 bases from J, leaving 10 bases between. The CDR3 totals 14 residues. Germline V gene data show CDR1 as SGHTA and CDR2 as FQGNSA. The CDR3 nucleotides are TGTGCCAGCAGCGCTAGACTGATGAACACTGAAGCTTTCTTT. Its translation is CASSARLMNTEAFF.

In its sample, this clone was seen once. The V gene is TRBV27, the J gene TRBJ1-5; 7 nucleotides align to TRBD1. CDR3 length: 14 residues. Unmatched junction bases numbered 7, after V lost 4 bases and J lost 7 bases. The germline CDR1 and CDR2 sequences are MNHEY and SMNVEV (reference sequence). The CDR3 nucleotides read TGTGCCAGCAGTTGGACAGGATTTTTACAGCCCCAGCATTTT. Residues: CASSWTGFLQPQHF.

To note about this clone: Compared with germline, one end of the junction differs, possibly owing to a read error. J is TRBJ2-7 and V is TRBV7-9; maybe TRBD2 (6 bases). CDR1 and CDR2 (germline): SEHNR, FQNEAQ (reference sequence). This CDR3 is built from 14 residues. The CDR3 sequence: CSSSLGTVAYEQYF. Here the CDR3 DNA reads TGTTCCAGCAGCTTAGGGACTGTGGCCTACGAGCAGTACTTC.

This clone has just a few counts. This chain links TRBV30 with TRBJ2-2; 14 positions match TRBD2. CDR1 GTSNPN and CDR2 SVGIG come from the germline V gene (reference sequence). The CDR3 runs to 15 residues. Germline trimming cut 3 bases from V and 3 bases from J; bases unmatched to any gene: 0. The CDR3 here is CAWRGLAGDTGELFF. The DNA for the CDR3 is TGTGCCTGGAGGGGACTAGCGGGAGACACCGGGGAGCTGTTTTTT.

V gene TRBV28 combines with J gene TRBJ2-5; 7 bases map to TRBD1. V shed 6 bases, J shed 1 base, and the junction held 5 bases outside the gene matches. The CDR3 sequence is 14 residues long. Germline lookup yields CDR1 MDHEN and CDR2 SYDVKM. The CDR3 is CASRPGTAQETQYF. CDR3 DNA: TGTGCCAGCAGACCCGGGACAGCCCAAGAGACCCAGTACTTC.

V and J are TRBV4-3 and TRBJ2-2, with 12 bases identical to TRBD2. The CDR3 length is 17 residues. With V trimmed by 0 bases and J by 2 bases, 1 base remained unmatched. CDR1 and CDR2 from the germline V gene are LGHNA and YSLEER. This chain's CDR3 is CASSQELAGGNTGELFF. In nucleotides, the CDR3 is TGCGCCAGCAGCCAAGAACTAGCGGGGGGCAACACCGGGGAGCTGTTTTTT.

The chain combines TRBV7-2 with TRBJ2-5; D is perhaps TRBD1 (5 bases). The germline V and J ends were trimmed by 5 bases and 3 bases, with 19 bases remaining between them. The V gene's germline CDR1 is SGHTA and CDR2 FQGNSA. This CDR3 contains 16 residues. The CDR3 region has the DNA TGTGCCAGCAGCGGCCCAGGGTTATTGGGGAAAGAGACCCAGTACTTC. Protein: CASSGPGLLGKETQYF.

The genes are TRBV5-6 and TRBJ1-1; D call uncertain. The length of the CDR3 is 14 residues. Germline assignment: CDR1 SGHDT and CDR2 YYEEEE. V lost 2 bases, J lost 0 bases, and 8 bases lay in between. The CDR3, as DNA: TGTGCCAGCAGCTTTTCGCAGTTGAACACTGAAGCTTTCTTT. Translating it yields CASSFSQLNTEAFF.

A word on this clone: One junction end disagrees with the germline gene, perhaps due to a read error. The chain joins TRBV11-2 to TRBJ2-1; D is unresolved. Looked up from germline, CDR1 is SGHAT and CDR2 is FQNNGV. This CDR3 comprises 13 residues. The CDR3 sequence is CASSLVGYSEQFF. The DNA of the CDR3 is TGTGCCAGCAGCTTAGTTGGATACAGTGAGCAGTTCTTC.

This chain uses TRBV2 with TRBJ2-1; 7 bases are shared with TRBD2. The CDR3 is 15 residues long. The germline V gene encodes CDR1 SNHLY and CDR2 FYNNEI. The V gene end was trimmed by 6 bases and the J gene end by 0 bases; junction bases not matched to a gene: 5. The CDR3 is CASRFTSVSYNEQFF. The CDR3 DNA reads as TGTGCCAGCAGATTTACTAGCGTCTCCTACAATGAGCAGTTCTTC.

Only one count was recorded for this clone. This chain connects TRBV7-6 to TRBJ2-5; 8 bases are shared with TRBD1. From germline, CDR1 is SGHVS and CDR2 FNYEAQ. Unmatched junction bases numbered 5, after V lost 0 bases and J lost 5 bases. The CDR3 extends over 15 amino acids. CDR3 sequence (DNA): TGTGCCAGCAGCTTAGCTCAGGGGGCGGCGGAGACCCAGTACTTC. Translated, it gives CASSLAQGAAETQYF.

DNA of the CDR3: TGTGCCAGCAGTGTGACAGCGAACACTGAAGCTTTCTTT. Amino acids: CASSVTANTEAFF. The genes are TRBV27 and TRBJ1-1; tentative D call: TRBD1 (5 bases). This CDR3 spans 13 amino acids. The V gene's germline CDR1 is MNHEY and CDR2 SMNVEV (reference sequence). V lost 5 bases and J lost 1, with 8 bases in between.

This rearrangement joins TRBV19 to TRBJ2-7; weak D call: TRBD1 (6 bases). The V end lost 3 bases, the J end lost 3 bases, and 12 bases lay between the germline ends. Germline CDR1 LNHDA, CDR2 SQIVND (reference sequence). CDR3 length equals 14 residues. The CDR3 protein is CASSMVRGGYEQYF. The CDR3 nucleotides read TGTGCCAGTAGTATGGTGAGAGGGGGCTACGAGCAGTACTTC.

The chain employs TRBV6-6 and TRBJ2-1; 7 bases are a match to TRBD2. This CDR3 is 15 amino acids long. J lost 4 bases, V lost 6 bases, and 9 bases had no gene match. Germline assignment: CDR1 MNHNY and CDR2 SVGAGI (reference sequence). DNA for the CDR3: TGTGCCAGCAGCTGGGGGGGGACTGGATACAATGAGCAGTTCTTC. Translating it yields CASSWGGTGYNEQFF.

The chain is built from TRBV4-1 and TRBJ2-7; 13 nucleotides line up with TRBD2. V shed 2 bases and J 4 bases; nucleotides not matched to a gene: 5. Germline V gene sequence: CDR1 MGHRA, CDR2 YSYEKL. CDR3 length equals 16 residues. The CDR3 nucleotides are TGCGCCAGCAGCCAACCGACTAGCGGGAGGCATTACGAGCAGTACTTC. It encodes CASSQPTSGRHYEQYF.

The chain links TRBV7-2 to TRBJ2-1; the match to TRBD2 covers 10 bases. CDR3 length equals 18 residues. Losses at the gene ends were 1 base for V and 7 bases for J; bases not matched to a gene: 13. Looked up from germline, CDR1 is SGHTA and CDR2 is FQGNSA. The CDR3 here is CASSLVSSGGASGNEQFF. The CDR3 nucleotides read TGTGCCAGCAGCTTAGTTTCCAGCGGGGGGGCCTCTGGGAATGAGCAGTTCTTC.

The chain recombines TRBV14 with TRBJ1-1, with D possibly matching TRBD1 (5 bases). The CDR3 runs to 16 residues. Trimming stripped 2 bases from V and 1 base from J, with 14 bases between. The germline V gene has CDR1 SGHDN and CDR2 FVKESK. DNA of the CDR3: TGTGCCAGCAGCCAATATTCAGGGAAGGGGAACACTGAAGCTTTCTTT. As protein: CASSQYSGKGNTEAFF.